This TCR beta chain was observed in a study of brain T cells in children with intractable seizures. The study, taken as a whole, reports: Patients' HCMV serostatus was unknown; virus specificity rests on CDR3 similarity alone.

On this clone itself: Its cognate antigen is unknown.

Deletions cut 5 bases from V and 8 bases from J, with 19 bases between. CDR3 length: 15 amino acids. Germline V gene data show CDR1 as LNHNV and CDR2 as YYDKDF (reference sequence). Data came from immunoSEQ multiplex PCR; TCRdb stores just in-frame clones and leaves some out. Here the sample spans hundreds of thousands of clones, 93% being singletons. The sample's time point: blood from clinic visit 5 months post-surgery; TSC patient then seizure free. Surgery cases with the highest brain T cell transcript signatures were chosen for sequencing. Patients received at least one anti-epileptic drug before surgery.

The sequence came from a boy under two years old with tuberous sclerosis and intractable seizures. Material: peripheral blood, obtained more than 4 months after surgery. This sequence joins TRBV15 and TRBJ1-3, with a tentative D call TRBD1 (5 bases). As DNA, the CDR3 is TGTGCCACCAGCGAAAACCCTGGGGCGGGCTACACCATATATTTT. Residues: CATSENPGAGYTIYF.